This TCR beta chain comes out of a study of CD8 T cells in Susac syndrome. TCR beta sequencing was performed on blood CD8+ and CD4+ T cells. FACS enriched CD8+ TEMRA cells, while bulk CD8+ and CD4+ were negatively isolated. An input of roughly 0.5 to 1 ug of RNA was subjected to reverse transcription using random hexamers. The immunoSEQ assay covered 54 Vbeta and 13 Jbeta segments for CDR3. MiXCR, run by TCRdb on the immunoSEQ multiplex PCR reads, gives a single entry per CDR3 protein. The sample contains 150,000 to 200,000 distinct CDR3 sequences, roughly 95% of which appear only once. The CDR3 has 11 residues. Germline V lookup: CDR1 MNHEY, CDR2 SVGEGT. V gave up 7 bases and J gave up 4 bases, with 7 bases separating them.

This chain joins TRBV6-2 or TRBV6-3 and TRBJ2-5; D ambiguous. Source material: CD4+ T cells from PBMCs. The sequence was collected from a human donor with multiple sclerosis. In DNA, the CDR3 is TGTGCCAGCAAAATCGGAGAGACCCAGTACTTC. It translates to CASKIGETQYF.